This T cell receptor beta chain was identified in a study of early T cells in non-severe SARS-CoV-2 infection. General study results and limits: VDJdb-based annotation leaned toward anti-spike CD8 responses and missed private and CD4 specificities.

Attached unique molecular identifiers marked individual cDNA molecules. TCRdb called the 5' RACE reads again in MiXCR, with one record for every CDR3 protein. The data hold about 80,000 distinct CDR3 sequences, with roughly 5.3% observed a single time. This clonotype was recorded at least ten times. The antigen is not known. Germline assignment: CDR1 MGHRA and CDR2 YSYEKL. V was pared by 5 bases and J by 1 base, with 5 bases of the junction left unmatched. The CDR3 totals 15 residues. The specimen was whole blood, collected at baseline. The genes are TRBV4-1 and TRBJ2-1; 7 bases align to TRBD2. This TCR derives from an adult who was a healthcare worker with PCR-confirmed SARS-CoV-2 infection or an uninfected control (not recorded which). The CDR3 sequence is CASSLSGVSYNEQFF. In DNA form, the CDR3 reads TGCGCCAGCAGCTTGAGCGGGGTGTCCTACAATGAGCAGTTCTTC.